Each of the 2 T cell receptor beta chains below was sequenced from the same sample in a study of T cells in Graves' hyperthyroidism and ophthalmopathy. The source material, RNA transcripts, was used to amplify TCR beta CDR3 regions. Initially, a first-round RT-PCR of the TCR CDR3 employed the HTBI primer set. TCRdb re-derived calls from the multiplex PCR reads in MiXCR, one entry per CDR3 protein. Here the sample spans 250,000 or so distinct CDR3 sequences, less than 20% being singletons. Sequencing was performed on blood. The receptor set was obtained from a woman younger than 30 with Graves' ophthalmopathy.

This clonotype came up many times. The gene calls are TRBV29-1 and TRBJ2-5; no clear D. V was clipped by 0 bases and J by 0 bases, with 8 bases between them. The CDR3 sequence is 14 residues long. Germline CDR1 is SQVTM and CDR2 is ANQGSEA. The CDR3 DNA reads as TGCAGCGTTGAAGATGGTAGTTACCAAGAGACCCAGTACTTC. Its translation: CSVEDGSYQETQYF.

This clonotype has a count of ten or more. The CDR3 bases are TGTGCCAGCAGCTCGCCCCGGGAGTACAATGAGCAGTTCTTC. It specifies CASSSPREYNEQFF. The V gene is TRBV11-2, the J gene TRBJ2-1; weak D call: TRBD2 (6 bases). V was pared by 4 bases and J by 4 bases, with 11 bases between. The V gene's germline CDR1 is SGHAT and CDR2 FQNNGV. The CDR3 contains 14 residues.